This T cell receptor beta chain is drawn from a study of cytomegalovirus exposure and HLA in healthy donors (dated 2017 in TCRdb). With respect to the entire study: An earlier analysis of 587 of the donors reported 276 Gb of sequence data and around 110 million unique TCR beta sequences obtained from some 200 million T cells. An early release that covered some 630 HLA-typed donors contained 300 to 350 gigabases of sequencing data and 75 million to 100 million unique TCR sequences. Of the roughly 410 genotyped donors, 80% to 90% were placed in the genetic ancestry cluster associated with self-reported Caucasian donors. The study aimed to test whether cataloging public T cell receptors could reveal signatures of past pathogen exposure. The study used immunosequencing to profile the T cell repertoires of hundreds of subjects and linked those repertoires to cytomegalovirus serostatus. Along with the approximately 700-subject first cohort, a separate validation cohort of approximately 110 different subjects was used. The study combined high-throughput TCR immunosequencing, statistical association of individual TCRs with disease status, and machine learning to predict cytomegalovirus infection status. To study patterns of TCR occurrence, a later analysis re-analyzed previously published TCR beta repertoires from 500 to 850 donors and added high-resolution HLA genotyping. Rather than using new phenotypic data, the later analysis identified candidate immune exposures from TCR beta sequences and from how often those sequences occurred across donors. An earlier analysis of some 600 of the donors applied high-throughput TCR beta sequencing to assess whether each TCR beta V gene segment acted as functional or pseudogenic. Alongside the repertoire data, information on donor age, sex, ethnicity and CMV serostatus was compiled. A later genetic analysis took genome-wide SNP genotypes for about 65% of the 666 donors and used that subset as a discovery cohort. Every repertoire in the discovery cohort had been generated on one and the same sequencing platform. Both class I and class II loci were covered by HLA typing, at four-digit resolution. The number of typed donors differed by locus: about 620-630 for A, B, C, DRB1 and DQB1; 522 for DQA1; some 590 for DPA1; and approximately 450 for DPB1. About 5 DR-DQ haplotypes were handled as single units for association and clustering, since linkage in the cohort was strong. Among almost 400 genotyped donors of the cohort, an average of about 240,000 unique TCR beta nucleotide sequences were sequenced per donor, roughly 18% of them non-productive. Points the paper makes about the study in general: Because counts were too low, 15 to 20 rarely observed V segments, including chromosome 9 orphons, were excluded from the earlier analysis of 587 of the donors. Most TCR sequences were seen in very few donors, while some public TCRs were found in many individuals. A further reported finding was that TCR beta sequences accurately predicted the HLA-A and HLA-B alleles for most subjects in the first cohort. A later genetic analysis reported fewer N-insertions in productive TCRs among donors in an Asian-associated ancestry cluster than the approximately 700-donor mean. Correlated functional status among segregating V segments might be attributable to linkage disequilibrium, but an unknown experimental factor could not be ruled out. Because some donors lacked HLA typing at each locus, the association tests relied only on the typed subset. A later analysis found that TCR association rates varied across HLA loci, with DRB1 alleles showing the most associated TCRs and HLA-C alleles the fewest. Specific HLA alleles were associated with over 15,000 TCR beta sequences at a false discovery rate of 0.05 in a later analysis. V-gene and J-gene trimming of TCR beta chains was associated with a missense DCLRE1C variant in a later genetic analysis, and the association was replicated in an independent cohort. Sequencing depth was assumed to be roughly uniform across donors in the presence/absence analyses, though that assumption may not hold. Because the 87-base-pair reads could not distinguish some IMGT-functional V segments, including TRBV6-2 and TRBV6-3, those segments were excluded. An earlier analysis of around 500 of the donors showed that most TCR beta V segments appeared in productive rearrangements either about 87% or about 30% of the time, which broadly matched IMGT annotations. For the cohort, immune exposure information was limited to CMV serostatus. Cytomegalovirus status was reported to be diagnosed by the classifier with high specificity and sensitivity in both the original and validation cohorts. A few of the identified cytomegalovirus-associated TCR beta chains were confirmed in vitro to be specific for cytomegalovirus antigens. A later analysis reported that several top co-occurrence clusters appeared linked to parvovirus B19, influenza, CMV and Epstein-Barr virus. In the study, 150 to 200 TCR beta chains were listed as associated with cytomegalovirus. In a later analysis, HLA-associated TCR beta chains were found to be more clonally expanded and to have lower generation probabilities than equally common non-associated chains. When HLA alleles, especially DR and DQ, strongly co-occurred, attributing TCR associations to individual alleles was difficult. A later analysis found that most CMV-associated TCR beta chains appeared HLA-restricted, with HLA associations seemingly driven largely by CMV exposure. Only TCR beta chains were sequenced in this cohort, and the absence of alpha or paired-chain data limited detectable features. It was suggested by the authors that the approach could potentially be generalized to other disease states and immunological phenotypes. The sequencing pipeline was judged likely to have produced a cluster of highly shared sequence variants as a technical artifact.

Preparation of the library involved the immunoSEQ multiplex PCR assay. For the multiplex PCR, a mixture combining 60 forward primers for TCR Vbeta segments and 13 reverse primers for TCR Jbeta segments was used. A multiplex PCR assay on genomic DNA amplified the CDR3 region of rearranged TCR beta genes. Amplified TCR beta libraries were sequenced as 87-base-pair reads on the Illumina HiSeq System. For the original study's pipeline: A later analysis counted some 74 million unique TCR beta chains across the 700 or so repertoires, and around 12 million of these chains were shared by at least two donors. To remove PCR and sequencing errors, raw reads were error-corrected and collapsed into unique sequences using a nearest-neighbor algorithm that merged closely related sequences. CDR3 sequences were aligned to IMGT reference sequences to assign V, D and J gene segments. For a sequence to be retained, a match of at least six nucleotides was required to both a V gene segment and a J gene segment. A rearrangement counted as productive if the CDR3 had no stop codons and remained in frame with V and J, and every other rearrangement counted as non-productive. Following IMGT convention, CDR3 was defined as the stretch from the second conserved V-encoded cysteine to the conserved J-encoded phenylalanine. The earlier analysis of 550 to 650 of the donors excluded any sequence lacking an unambiguous match to a single V gene segment. An earlier analysis of several hundred of the donors called V segments functional above 56.7% productive rearrangements and segregating when the between-donor standard deviation exceeded 5%. A statistical classification framework was built for diagnosing cytomegalovirus status from the catalog of TCR beta chain sequences. In a later analysis, TCR nucleotide sequences were compared against IMGT/GENE-DB human TR gene sequences so that V and J genes could be assigned. In a later analysis, CDR3 sequences and most-parsimonious VDJ recombination scenarios were assigned using the TCRdist pipeline. In a later analysis, each TCR beta chain was defined by its CDR3 amino acid sequence together with its V-gene family, and reads lacking a unique V-gene family were excluded. To address suspected cross-contamination and a sequencing artifact, a later analysis removed some 620 highly shared, low-generation-probability nucleotide sequences. In a later analysis, a clonal expansion index for each public chain was calculated from normalized within-repertoire ranks of inferred template counts. In a later analysis, generation probabilities were computed using a VDJ recombination model fitted to out-of-frame rearrangements, and the results were checked against IGoR. In a later analysis, TCR-TCR, TCR-HLA and TCR-CMV co-occurrence was scored with hypergeometric tests, and a repertoire-size bias correction was applied to TCR pairs. False discovery rates were estimated in a later analysis by permuting HLA or CMV assignments 20 times. In a later analysis, co-occurring TCRs were grouped using DBSCAN, and TCRdist sequence similarity was added for clustering within HLA-allele-positive subsets. For co-occurrence clustering, repertoires with fewer than 30,000 or more than 120,000 public chains were excluded, along with a handful of repertoires with anomalous nucleotide sharing. The table was pulled from immuneACCESS by TCRdb, which kept in-frame rearrangements only. Such tables lose some clones; where checked, under half of the loss comes from unresolved V genes, and the rest has no known cause. From that table come the V and J calls and clone size; the DNA was used to work out D and trimming. This sample comprises over 80,000 clones, 73% of them detected only once. The leading ten clones occupy roughly 3.5% of the sample.

The cohort consisted of more than 650 healthy bone marrow donors. At the time of sampling, every cohort member was nominally healthy, though immune exposures that went unrecorded were likely present. The donor was CMV seronegative and was included in the group of over 300 seronegative cohort members. A peripheral blood sample was provided by each donor, and peripheral blood mononuclear cells were used for TCR beta sequencing. Genomic DNA extraction from the blood cell samples was performed with the Qiagen DNeasy Blood Extraction Kit. Points on this clone: Its antigen is currently not known. Base qualities were left out, and no much larger clone turns up one base away.

There are 12 amino acids in the CDR3, from cysteine to phenylalanine inclusive. Of all the DNA, just the CDR3 is kept, 36 bases in frame from base 1. Sequences MDHEN (CDR1) and SYDVKM (CDR2) are obtained from the germline V gene. The V and J ends are trimmed by 2 bases and 7 bases, leaving 5 bases between them. This receptor was taken from a middle-aged man in good health and CMV-seronegative. Sequencing used PBMCs. The V and J segments used are TRBV28 and TRBJ2-2; the D segment could be TRBD1, given 5 matching bases. The DNA sequence reads TGTGCCAGCAGTTTACAGGGCGGGGAGCTGTTTTTT. This codes for CASSLQGGELFF.